The entry below gives a single T cell receptor (beta chain) sequence along with its context. The CDR3 has 14 amino acids. Germline CDR1 and CDR2: SGHTA and FQGNSA. V lost 1 base and J 5 bases, leaving 6 bases between the germline ends. Patients had residual fresh-frozen tumor tissue and more than two years of survival data. This sample was taken from a study of glioma-infiltrating T cells after dendritic cell vaccination. Study background: Between about 2003 and 2012, patients got autologous tumor lysate-pulsed dendritic cell vaccines.

Amplification used 60 V beta primers and 13 J beta primers. Clones were sequenced by immunoSEQ multiplex PCR, and TCRdb holds only the in-frame ones, with some missing. The sample has roughly 51,000 clones; about 85% are singletons. The origin of this receptor is a human donor with glioblastoma. This specimen was blood, taken before dendritic cell vaccination. The chain uses TRBV7-2 and TRBJ1-6; tentative D call: TRBD1 (5 bases). CDR3 protein: CASSLGTNNSPLHF. In DNA form, the CDR3 reads TGTGCCAGCAGCTTAGGGACAAATAATTCACCCCTCCACTTT.